This TCR beta chain comes out of a study of OX40 agonist ivuxolimab in advanced cancers. Study context: Ivuxolimab, an agonistic anti-OX40 (CD134) antibody, was given to patients. Patients received ivuxolimab, an intravenous treatment, every 2 weeks at 0.01 to 10 mg/kg.

Study-wide results and caveats: Partial responders treated at 0.1-3.0 mg/kg exhibited clonal expansion among the lowest measured.

This CDR3 contains 16 residues. V lost 1 base and J lost 0, with 9 bases in between. Germline lookup yields CDR1 MNHNY and CDR2 SVGAGI (reference sequence). The repertoire was sequenced with immunoSEQ multiplex PCR; TCRdb's copy has only in-frame clones and lacks some. The repertoire holds around 100,000 clones, roughly 90% seen once, with 0.31% in the top ten. Concerning this clone itself: Its antigen is still unknown.

The receptor was derived from an adult with an advanced solid tumor such as melanoma, head and neck, liver or kidney cancer. This specimen consisted of CD4+ or CD8+ T cells sorted from blood, obtained in a trial of the OX40 agonist ivuxolimab. The chain has TRBV6-6 and TRBJ1-4; D is perhaps TRBD1 (6 bases). CDR3 sequence: CASSYYRVATNEKLFF. CDR3 nucleotide sequence: TGTGCCAGCAGTTACTACAGGGTGGCAACTAATGAAAAACTGTTTTTT.